These 19 T cell receptor beta chains were all obtained from the same sample, sequenced in a study of cytomegalovirus exposure and HLA in healthy donors. Primers: 60 Vbeta forward and 13 Jbeta reverse. Generated by immunoSEQ multiplex PCR, the TCRdb table keeps only in-frame clones and is missing some. This table holds about 160,000 clones, 60% to 85% found once. Material for sequencing was PBMCs. The receptor set was obtained from a man aged 50 to 59 in good health and CMV-seropositive.

This clone was observed a few times. This chain links TRBV5-4 with TRBJ2-1, with 8 bases identical to TRBD1. This CDR3 region has 15 residues. In germline, CDR1 is SGHNT, CDR2 YYREEE (reference sequence). The J segment lost 1 base and the V segment lost 0 bases, leaving 0 bases of the junction unmatched. The CDR3 loop is CASSLDRGSYNEQFF. CDR3 in DNA: TGTGCCAGCAGCTTGGACAGGGGGTCCTACAATGAGCAGTTCTTC.

The chain couples TRBV4-1 to TRBJ2-3, with TRBD2 identical over 11 bases. This CDR3 region has 15 residues. CDR1 and CDR2 (germline): MGHRA, YSYEKL. Losses at the gene ends were 4 bases for V and 5 bases for J; bases not matched to a gene: 5. The CDR3, as DNA: TGCGCCAGCAGCCCTGGGACTAGCGGACTAGATACGCAGTATTTT. The encoded protein is CASSPGTSGLDTQYF.

The chain links TRBV2 to TRBJ1-4, with TRBD1 matching 8 bases. Germline lookup yields CDR1 SNHLY and CDR2 FYNNEI. V was clipped by 6 bases and J by 4 bases; unmatched bases: 7. The CDR3 runs to 15 residues. Here the CDR3 DNA reads TGTGCCAGCAGACGCCCGGGACAGGATAATGAAAAACTGTTTTTT. It specifies CASRRPGQDNEKLFF. Together with reference TRBV2 and TRBJ1-4, the CDR3 gives the full variable domain: EPEVTQTPSHQVTQMGQEVILRCVPISNHLYFYWYRQILGQKVEFLVSFYNNEISEKSEIFDDQFSVERPDGSNFTLKIRSTKLEDSAMYFCASRRPGQDNEKLFFGSGTQLSVL.

The chain couples TRBV5-4 to TRBJ1-2, with TRBD1 as a possible D gene (6 bases). Germline-derived CDR1 and CDR2 are SGHNT and YYREEE (reference sequence). With 4 bases removed from V and 0 bases from J, the gap between germline ends came to 13 bases. The CDR3 spans 15 residues. The CDR3 loop reads CASSPNGQPNYGYTF. In nucleotides, the CDR3 is TGTGCCAGCAGCCCAAACGGACAGCCTAACTATGGCTACACCTTC.

Note on this clone: Relative to the germline gene, one junction end is altered; a read error may explain this. The chain links TRBV6-5 to TRBJ1-1, with TRBD1 matching over 7 bases. Germline lookup yields CDR1 MNHEY and CDR2 SVGAGI. The CDR3 consists of 13 residues. The CDR3 DNA reads as TGTGCCAGCAGTACGGACAGGAACGCTGAAGCTTTCTTT. Its translation is CASSTDRNAEAFF.

The CDR3 loop is CASRPPGLAGTYEQYF. The CDR3 nucleotides are TGTGCCAGCAGACCTCCGGGACTAGCGGGGACCTACGAGCAGTACTTC. This rearrangement joins TRBV2 to TRBJ2-7, with 13 bases identical to TRBD2. The CDR3 is made up of 16 amino acids. Germline CDR1 reads SNHLY; CDR2 reads FYNNEI. Unmatched junction bases numbered 7, after V lost 6 bases and J lost 2 bases.

The chain carries TRBV2 and TRBJ2-3, with a tentative D call TRBD1 (6 bases). V was pared by 3 bases and J by 4 bases, with 11 bases between. There are 14 residues in the CDR3. CDR1 is SNHLY, CDR2 FYNNEI, per germline. Here the CDR3 reads CASSDGGFSDTQYF. The CDR3, as DNA: TGTGCCAGCAGTGATGGGGGCTTCTCAGATACGCAGTATTTT.

V gene TRBV6-1 combines with J gene TRBJ1-4; no reliable D call. CDR1 and CDR2 from the germline V gene are MNHNS and SASEGT. V was cut by 4 bases and J by 0 bases, with 9 bases left in between. CDR3 size: 15 residues. The CDR3 nucleotides read TGTGCCAGCAGTGTAACAGCCGCAACTAATGAAAAACTGTTTTTT. This sequence encodes CASSVTAATNEKLFF.

The chain links TRBV28 to TRBJ2-3; a weak D match, TRBD1 (5 bases). The germline V gene encodes CDR1 MDHEN and CDR2 SYDVKM. V was trimmed by 6 bases and J by 2 bases, leaving 12 bases between them. The CDR3 sequence is 14 residues long. This CDR3 reads CASRLQAVTDTQYF. DNA for the CDR3: TGTGCCAGCAGGCTACAGGCCGTCACAGATACGCAGTATTTT.

V and J are TRBV30 and TRBJ2-3, with 13 bases lining up with TRBD2. After removal of 7 bases from V and 6 bases from J, the junction contained 13 bases not matched to a gene. Germline assignment: CDR1 GTSNPN and CDR2 SVGIG (reference sequence). The CDR3 is 16 amino acids. CDR3 in amino acids: CASTSGTSGMEDTQYF. In DNA, the CDR3 is TGTGCCTCGACTTCCGGGACTAGCGGGATGGAGGATACGCAGTATTTT.

On this clone: An end of the junction differs from the germline gene, which may be a read error. This chain uses TRBV5-1 with TRBJ2-1; 8 bases are shared with TRBD2. Per the germline V gene, CDR1 is SGHRS and CDR2 is YFSETQ. This CDR3 spans 15 amino acids. For the CDR3, the DNA is TGCGCCAGCAGCTTGCTCCCGGGACTAGGCGATGAGCAGCTCTTC. It specifies CASSLLPGLGDEQLF.

The chain employs TRBV28 and TRBJ1-5; TRBD1 aligns across 8 bases. The CDR3 covers 18 residues. V shed 8 bases and J 6 bases; nucleotides not matched to a gene: 21. Germline V CDR1 and CDR2: MDHEN, SYDVKM. CDR3 sequence reads: CASVDRGRFGEGSQPQHF. The CDR3 DNA reads as TGTGCCAGCGTAGACAGGGGAAGATTCGGGGAGGGTAGTCAGCCCCAGCATTTT.

The chain joins TRBV7-9 to TRBJ2-3, with a weak D call TRBD2 (5 bases). Trimming pared 4 bases from V and 2 bases from J, leaving 7 bases between. The germline CDR1 and CDR2 sequences are SEHNR and FQNEAQ (reference sequence). The CDR3 covers 13 residues. The CDR3 nucleotides read TGTGCCAGCAGCTCCGGGGTCACAGATACGCAGTATTTT. Translated, it gives CASSSGVTDTQYF.

There are a few counts of this clone. The chain uses TRBV2 and TRBJ2-7; D remains unclear. V gave up 4 bases and J gave up 1 base, with 11 bases separating them. Germline-derived CDR1 and CDR2 are SNHLY and FYNNEI. This CDR3 contains 14 residues. CDR3 in DNA: TGTGCCAGCAGTGTAGGTTTGAGGTCCTACGAGCAGTACTTC. Amino acids: CASSVGLRSYEQYF.

The rearrangement uses TRBV10-3 and TRBJ2-7; 12 positions agree with TRBD2. The CDR3 has 17 amino acids. Per germline, CDR1 ENHRY and CDR2 SYGVKD. V lost 11 bases and J lost 3; bases outside the gene matches: 17. CDR3 DNA: TGTGCCTTACCTAGCGGGAGGGCGGCAGGTTTTGGCTACGAGCAGTACTTC. This sequence encodes CALPSGRAAGFGYEQYF.

The chain is built from TRBV19 and TRBJ2-7; TRBD2 matches 8 bases. The CDR3 consists of 14 residues. The junction had 9 bases not matched to a gene; V was cut back by 7 bases and J by 4 bases. In germline, CDR1 is LNHDA, CDR2 SQIVND (reference sequence). The CDR3 sequence is CASTLGSGSYEQYF. In DNA, the CDR3 is TGTGCCAGTACCCTCGGGAGCGGGAGTTACGAGCAGTACTTC.

J is TRBJ2-7 and V is TRBV9; weak D call: TRBD1 (5 bases). This CDR3 is 14 amino acids long. Germline values: CDR1 SGDLS, CDR2 YYNGEE. With 2 bases removed from V and 0 bases from J, the gap between germline ends came to 9 bases. CDR3 DNA sequence: TGTGCCAGCAGCGTCTCCGGACACTCCTACGAGCAGTACTTC. This codes for CASSVSGHSYEQYF.

The rearrangement links TRBV6-1 to TRBJ1-3; no definite D call. Germline V gives CDR1 MNHNS, CDR2 SASEGT. V lost 2 bases and J 4 bases, leaving 3 bases between the germline ends. The CDR3 covers 12 residues. CDR3 amino acids: CASSEQGNTIYF. In DNA, the CDR3 is TGTGCCAGCAGTGAACAAGGAAACACCATATATTTT.

V and J are TRBV11-2 and TRBJ2-6; 10 bases map to TRBD2. V shed 5 bases, J shed 0 bases, and the junction held 10 bases outside the gene matches. The CDR3 is 19 residues long. CDR1 is SGHAT and CDR2 is FQNNGV in the germline V gene. In DNA form, the CDR3 reads TGTGCCAGCAGCATAAGACTAGCGGGCCGAAACTCTGGGGCCAACGTCCTGACTTTC. This translates into CASSIRLAGRNSGANVLTF.